This T cell receptor beta chain was documented in a study of CD8 T cells in Susac syndrome. V gave up 6 bases and J gave up 6 bases, with 10 bases separating them. CDR3 length: 12 amino acids. Patients having Susac syndrome satisfied recently defined diagnostic criteria for definite or probable disease. Random hexamers were used to reverse transcribe the RNA input (about 0.5 to 1 ug). TCRdb re-analysed the immunoSEQ multiplex PCR reads in MiXCR, keeping a single row per CDR3 protein. The data hold around 110,000 distinct CDR3 sequences, with roughly 94% observed a single time. The chain has TRBV12-3 or TRBV12-4 and TRBJ2-3, with a tentative D call TRBD2 (5 bases). This clonotype was obtained from a human donor with Susac syndrome. The sequencing sample was made of CD8+ T cells from PBMCs. CDR3 sequence reads: CASSVGGDTQYF. CDR3 bases: TGTGCCAGCAGCGTTGGCGGGGATACGCAGTATTTT.